This T cell receptor (beta chain) was observed in a study of cytomegalovirus exposure and HLA in healthy donors (dated by TCRdb to about 2017). About the study as a whole: In an earlier analysis of 450 to 750 of the donors, 276 Gb of sequence data and approximately 100 million unique TCR beta sequences from 150 million to 200 million T cells were reported. A few DR-DQ haplotypes were treated as single units for association and clustering because of strong linkage in the cohort. Among some 400 genotyped donors of the cohort, an average of approximately 220,000 unique TCR beta nucleotide sequences was sequenced per donor, of which about 18% were non-productive. Typing coverage varied by locus: roughly 620-640 donors for A, B, C, DRB1 and DQB1; under 550 for DQA1; over 600 for DPA1; approximately 490 for DPB1. Alongside the repertoire data, information on donor age, sex, ethnicity and CMV serostatus was compiled. The later analysis used no new phenotypic data to find candidate immune exposures, relying instead on TCR beta sequences and their occurrence across donors. Besides the first cohort of approximately 710 subjects, a separate validation cohort made up of roughly 120 different subjects was used. Among the roughly 400 genotyped donors, around 81% belonged to the genetic ancestry cluster associated with self-reported Caucasian donors. Genome-wide SNP genotypes for about three fifths of the roughly 670 donors were used in a later genetic analysis, which treated that subset as a discovery cohort. An early release covering roughly 640 HLA-typed donors comprised 250 to 350 gigabases of sequencing data and 65 million to 100 million unique TCR sequences. HLA typing included class I and class II loci at four-digit resolution. The study used immunosequencing to profile the T cell repertoires of approximately 690 subjects and linked those repertoires to cytomegalovirus serostatus. All discovery cohort repertoires had been generated on a single sequencing platform. In a later analysis, previously published TCR beta repertoires from 500 to 750 donors were re-analyzed and high-resolution HLA genotyping was added so that TCR occurrence patterns could be studied. In an earlier analysis of 587 of the donors, high-throughput TCR beta sequencing was used to judge whether each TCR beta V gene segment behaved as functional or pseudogenic. The aim of the study was to test whether cataloging public T cell receptors could identify signatures of past pathogen exposure. The study combined high-throughput TCR immunosequencing, statistical association of individual TCRs with disease status, and machine learning to predict cytomegalovirus infection status. General study outcomes and caveats: This cohort had only TCR beta chains sequenced, and the lack of alpha or paired-chain data limited which features could be detected. Because HLA typing was unavailable for some donors at each locus, only the typed subset was used in association tests. A group of highly shared sequence variants was considered likely to be a technical artifact of the sequencing pipeline. According to a later analysis, TCR association rates differed among HLA loci, with DRB1 alleles showing the most associated TCRs and HLA-C alleles showing the fewest. Linkage disequilibrium might explain the correlated functional status among segregating V segments, but an unknown experimental factor could not be excluded. Most CMV-associated TCR beta chains appeared to be HLA-restricted in a later analysis, and the HLA associations seemed to be driven largely by CMV exposure. According to the authors, the approach could potentially be generalized to other disease states and immunological phenotypes. Most TCR sequences were observed very rarely across donors, whereas some public TCRs were present in many individuals. Compared with the roughly 710-donor mean, donors in an Asian-associated ancestry cluster had fewer N-insertions in productive TCRs, according to a later genetic analysis. Specific HLA alleles were associated with 15,000 to 20,000 TCR beta sequences at a false discovery rate of 0.05 in a later analysis. In the study, approximately 160 TCR beta chains were listed as associated with cytomegalovirus. Strong co-occurrence of HLA alleles, especially DR and DQ, made assigning TCR associations to individual alleles difficult. A further reported finding was that TCR beta sequences accurately predicted the HLA-A and HLA-B alleles for most subjects in the first cohort. In vitro tests confirmed that three of the cytomegalovirus-associated TCR beta chains recognize cytomegalovirus antigens. In a later analysis, several top co-occurrence clusters were reported to appear linked to parvovirus B19, influenza, CMV and Epstein-Barr virus. V-gene and J-gene trimming of TCR beta chains was associated with a missense DCLRE1C variant in a later genetic analysis, and the association was replicated in an independent cohort. An earlier analysis of 450 to 750 of the donors showed that most TCR beta V segments appeared in productive rearrangements either about 87% or about 30% of the time, which broadly matched IMGT annotations. A later analysis found that HLA-associated TCR beta chains were more clonally expanded and had lower generation probabilities than equally common non-associated chains. The classifier was reported to diagnose cytomegalovirus status with high specificity and sensitivity in both the original cohort and the validation cohort. For the cohort, immune exposure information was limited to CMV serostatus. The earlier analysis of approximately 540 of the donors excluded seventeen rarely observed V segments, including chromosome 9 orphons, because counts were too low. The presence/absence analyses assumed that sequencing depth was roughly uniform across donors, and that assumption may not be true.

The cohort consisted of hundreds of healthy bone marrow donors. At the time of sampling, all cohort members were nominally healthy, though unrecorded immune exposures were likely present. The donor tested CMV seronegative and was one of the 352 seronegative cohort members. A peripheral blood sample was collected from each donor, and TCR beta sequencing was performed on peripheral blood mononuclear cells. Genomic DNA extraction from the blood cell samples was performed with the Qiagen DNeasy Blood Extraction Kit. A note on this clone: No antigen is known for it. Base quality data are lacking; no much larger clone is found one base away.

The library was prepared using the immunoSEQ multiplex PCR assay. For the multiplex PCR, a mixture combining 60 forward primers for TCR Vbeta segments and 13 reverse primers for TCR Jbeta segments was used. The CDR3 region of rearranged TCR beta genes was amplified from genomic DNA by a multiplex PCR assay. The amplified TCR beta libraries were sequenced on the Illumina HiSeq System as 87-base-pair reads. Processing in the source paper ran as follows. A later analysis counted tens of millions of unique TCR beta chains across the 700 or so repertoires, and some 11 million of these chains were shared by at least two donors. Raw reads were error-corrected and collapsed into unique sequences with a nearest-neighbor algorithm that merged closely related sequences to remove PCR and sequencing errors. CDR3 sequences were aligned to IMGT reference sequences to assign V, D and J gene segments. For a sequence to be retained, a match of at least six nucleotides was required to both a V gene segment and a J gene segment. Rearrangements were called productive when the CDR3 lacked stop codons and stayed in frame with V and J; all others were non-productive. Following IMGT convention, CDR3 was defined as the stretch from the second conserved V-encoded cysteine to the conserved J-encoded phenylalanine. The earlier analysis of about 590 of the donors excluded sequences that lacked an unambiguous match to a single V gene segment. In an earlier analysis of several hundred of the donors, a V segment was called functional when productive rearrangements were above 56.7%, and segregating when the standard deviation between donors exceeded 5%. A statistical classification framework was built for diagnosing cytomegalovirus status from the catalog of TCR beta chain sequences. In a later analysis, TCR nucleotide sequences were compared against IMGT/GENE-DB human TR gene sequences so that V and J genes could be assigned. A later analysis assigned CDR3 sequences and most-parsimonious VDJ recombination scenarios with the TCRdist pipeline. In a later analysis, every TCR beta chain was defined by the combination of its CDR3 amino acid sequence and its V-gene family, and reads without a unique V-gene family were dropped. As a way to deal with suspected cross-contamination and a sequencing artifact, a later analysis dropped 450 to 700 nucleotide sequences that were highly shared and had low generation probability. A later analysis calculated a clonal expansion index for each public chain from normalized within-repertoire ranks of inferred template counts. In a later analysis, generation probabilities were computed with a VDJ recombination model fitted to out-of-frame rearrangements, and the resulting probabilities were checked against IGoR. In a later analysis, TCR-TCR, TCR-HLA and TCR-CMV co-occurrence was scored with hypergeometric tests, and a repertoire-size bias correction was applied to TCR pairs. A later analysis estimated false discovery rates by permuting HLA or CMV assignments 20 times. A later analysis grouped co-occurring TCRs with DBSCAN, adding TCRdist sequence similarity when clustering within HLA-allele-positive subsets. Repertoires with fewer than 30,000 or more than 120,000 public chains were left out of co-occurrence clustering, as were about 5 repertoires with anomalous nucleotide sharing. TCRdb mirrors the immuneACCESS table, restricted to in-frame sequences. Some clones are absent from its copies; in checked studies, under half trace to an unresolved V gene, and the reason for the others is unknown. D and trimming were read from the DNA, whereas the V and J calls and clone size are those reported in that table. The sample table lists about 94,000 clones, 60% to 80% of them with a count of one. About 4% of the sample is in the top ten clones.

This TCR derives from a woman in her thirties or forties in good health and CMV-seronegative. Sequences were obtained from PBMCs.

The CDR3 reads CASGTGGTRNEQFF. The DNA sequence is given as TGCGCCAGCGGCACGGGGGGTACTAGGAATGAGCAGTTCTTC. Recombination connected TRBV5-1 to TRBJ2-1; a stretch of 7 junction bases matches TRBD2. The CDR3, cysteine through phenylalanine, is 14 amino acids long. Kept here is only the CDR3 DNA, which spans 42 bases and is read in frame from base 1. V lost 7 bases and J lost 7 bases, and the count of bases not matched to a germline gene is 11. The CDR1 and CDR2 encoded by the germline V gene are SGHRS and YFSETQ.